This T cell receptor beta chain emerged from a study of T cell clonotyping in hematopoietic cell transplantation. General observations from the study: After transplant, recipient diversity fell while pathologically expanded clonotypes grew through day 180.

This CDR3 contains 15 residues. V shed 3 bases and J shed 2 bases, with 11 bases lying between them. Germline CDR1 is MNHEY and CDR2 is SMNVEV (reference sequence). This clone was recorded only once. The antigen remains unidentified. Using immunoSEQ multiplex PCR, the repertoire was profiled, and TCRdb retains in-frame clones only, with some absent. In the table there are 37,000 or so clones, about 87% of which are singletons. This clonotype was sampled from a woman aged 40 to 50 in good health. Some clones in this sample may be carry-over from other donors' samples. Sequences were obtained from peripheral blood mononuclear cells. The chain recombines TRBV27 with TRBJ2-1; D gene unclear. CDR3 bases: TGTGCCAGCAGTTTCGGGCCCAAACCCTACAATGAGCAGTTCTTC. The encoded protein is CASSFGPKPYNEQFF.